This T cell receptor beta chain was sequenced during a study of blood T cell repertoires in COVID-19. Turning to the study itself: Samples of COVID-19 (acute and convalescent) were obtained from the United States, Italy and Spain. T cells, B-cell-depleted T cells, or PBMCs provided the cDNA or gDNA that served as material.

Study processing details: Reference gene primer amplification gave estimated nucleated cell counts. Repertoires were generated with immunoSEQ multiplex PCR, while TCRdb's copy carries only in-frame clones and drops some. Clonal size and the V and J genes are those of that table, whereas D and trimming came from the DNA. The top ten clones hold 2% to 3% of a sample with 180,000 or so clones, roughly 86% of them seen once. V dropped 0 bases and J dropped 0; count of bases not matched to a gene: 7. The length of the CDR3 is 18 residues. Sequencing used peripheral blood. The chain uses TRBV23-1 and TRBJ2-2, with 7 positions matching TRBD1. TRBV23-1 is labeled an ORF, and its function is uncertain. The origin of this receptor is a man aged 35 to 55 with active or convalescent COVID-19. The CDR3 loop reads CASSQSGQIPANTGELFF. The DNA of the CDR3 is TGCGCCAGCAGTCAATCGGGACAGATCCCAGCGAACACCGGGGAGCTGTTTTTT.